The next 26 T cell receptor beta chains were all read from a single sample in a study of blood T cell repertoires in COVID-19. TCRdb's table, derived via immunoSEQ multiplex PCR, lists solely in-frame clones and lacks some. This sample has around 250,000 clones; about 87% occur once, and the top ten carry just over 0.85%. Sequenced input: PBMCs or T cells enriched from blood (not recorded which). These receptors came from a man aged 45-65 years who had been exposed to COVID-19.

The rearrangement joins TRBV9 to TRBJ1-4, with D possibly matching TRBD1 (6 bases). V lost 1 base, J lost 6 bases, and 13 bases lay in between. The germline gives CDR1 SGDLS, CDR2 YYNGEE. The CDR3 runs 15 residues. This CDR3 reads CASSVTGQPHEKLFF. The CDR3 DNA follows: TGTGCCAGCAGCGTAACAGGACAGCCCCATGAAAAACTGTTTTTT.

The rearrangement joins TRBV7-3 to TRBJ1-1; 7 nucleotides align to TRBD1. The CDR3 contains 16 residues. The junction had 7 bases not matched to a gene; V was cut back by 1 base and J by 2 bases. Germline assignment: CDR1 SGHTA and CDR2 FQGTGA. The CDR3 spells CASSLIPTGENTEAFF. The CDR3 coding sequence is TGTGCCAGCAGCTTAATCCCCACAGGGGAAAACACTGAAGCTTTCTTT.

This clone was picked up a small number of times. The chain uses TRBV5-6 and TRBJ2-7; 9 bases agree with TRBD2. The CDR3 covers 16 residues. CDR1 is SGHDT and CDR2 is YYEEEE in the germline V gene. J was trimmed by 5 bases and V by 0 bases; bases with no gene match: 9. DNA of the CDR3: TGTGCCAGCAGCTTGGGTGTAGCTAGCGGGGTTCACGAGCAGTACTTC. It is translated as CASSLGVASGVHEQYF.

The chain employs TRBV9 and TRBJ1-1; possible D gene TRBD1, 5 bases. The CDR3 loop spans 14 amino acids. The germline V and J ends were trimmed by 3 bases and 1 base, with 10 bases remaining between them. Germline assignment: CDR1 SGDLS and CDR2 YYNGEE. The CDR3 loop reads CASSEGNPNTEAFF. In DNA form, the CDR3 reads TGTGCCAGCAGCGAGGGGAACCCGAACACTGAAGCTTTCTTT.

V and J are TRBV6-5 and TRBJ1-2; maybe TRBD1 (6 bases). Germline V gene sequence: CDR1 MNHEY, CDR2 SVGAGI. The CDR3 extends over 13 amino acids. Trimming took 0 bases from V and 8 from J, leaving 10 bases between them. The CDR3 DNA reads TGTGCCAGCAGTTACTCGAGGGGGAGCGGCTACACCTTC. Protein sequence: CASSYSRGSGYTF.

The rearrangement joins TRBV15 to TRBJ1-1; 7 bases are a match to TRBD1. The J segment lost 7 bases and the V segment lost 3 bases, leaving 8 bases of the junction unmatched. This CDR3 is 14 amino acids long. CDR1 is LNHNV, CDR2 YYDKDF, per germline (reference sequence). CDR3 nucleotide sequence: TGTGCCACCAGCAGTGCTACCCGGGACAGTGAAGCTTTCTTT. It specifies CATSSATRDSEAFF.

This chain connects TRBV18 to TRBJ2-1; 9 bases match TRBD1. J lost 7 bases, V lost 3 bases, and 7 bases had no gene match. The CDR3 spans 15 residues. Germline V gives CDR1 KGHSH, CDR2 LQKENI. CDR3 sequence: CASSPPGTGRNEQFF. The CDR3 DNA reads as TGTGCCAGCTCACCTCCGGGGACAGGGAGAAATGAGCAGTTCTTC.

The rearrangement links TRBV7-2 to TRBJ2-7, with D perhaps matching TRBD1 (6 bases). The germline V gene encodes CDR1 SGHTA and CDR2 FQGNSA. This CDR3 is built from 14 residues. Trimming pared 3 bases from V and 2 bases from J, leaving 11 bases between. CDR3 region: CASSFKTGPYEQYV. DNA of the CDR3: TGTGCCAGCAGCTTCAAGACAGGCCCCTACGAGCAGTACGTC.

The CDR3 bases are TGTGCCACCAGTGGGGACAGGGGAGTAAATGAGCAGTTCTTC. It yields the protein CATSGDRGVNEQFF. This chain links TRBV24-1 with TRBJ2-1, with 10 nucleotides matching TRBD1. The germline CDR1 and CDR2 sequences are KGHDR and SFDVKD. The CDR3 runs 14 residues. J was trimmed by 7 bases and V by 5 bases; bases with no gene match: 4.

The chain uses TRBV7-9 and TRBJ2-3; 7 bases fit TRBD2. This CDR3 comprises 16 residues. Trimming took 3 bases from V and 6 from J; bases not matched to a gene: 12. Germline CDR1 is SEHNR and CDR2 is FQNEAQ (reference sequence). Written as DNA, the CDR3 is TGTGCCAGCAGCTTTTCGGCTAGCGGAACAATTGATACGCAGTATTTT. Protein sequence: CASSFSASGTIDTQYF.

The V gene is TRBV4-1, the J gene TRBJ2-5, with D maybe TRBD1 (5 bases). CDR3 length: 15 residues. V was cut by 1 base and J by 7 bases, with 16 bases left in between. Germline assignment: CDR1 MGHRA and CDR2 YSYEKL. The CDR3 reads CASSQVLEGVGTQYF. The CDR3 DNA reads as TGCGCCAGCAGCCAAGTTTTAGAAGGGGTAGGGACCCAGTACTTC.

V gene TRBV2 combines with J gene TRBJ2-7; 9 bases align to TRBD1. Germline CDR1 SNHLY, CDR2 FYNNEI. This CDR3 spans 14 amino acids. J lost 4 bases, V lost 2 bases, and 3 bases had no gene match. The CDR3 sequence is CASSEHGTGYEQYV. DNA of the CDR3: TGTGCCAGCAGTGAACACGGGACAGGGTACGAGCAGTACGTC.

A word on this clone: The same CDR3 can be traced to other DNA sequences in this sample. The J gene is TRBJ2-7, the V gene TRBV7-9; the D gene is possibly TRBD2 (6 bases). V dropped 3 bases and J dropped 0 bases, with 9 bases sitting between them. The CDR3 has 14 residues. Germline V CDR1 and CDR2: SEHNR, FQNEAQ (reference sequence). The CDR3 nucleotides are TGTGCCAGCAGCTTGTCCGGGGGCTCCTACGAGCAGTACTTC. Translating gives CASSLSGGSYEQYF.

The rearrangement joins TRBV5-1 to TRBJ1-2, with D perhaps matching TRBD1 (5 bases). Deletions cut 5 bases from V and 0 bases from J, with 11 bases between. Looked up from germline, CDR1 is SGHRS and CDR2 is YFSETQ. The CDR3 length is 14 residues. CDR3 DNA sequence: TGCGCCAGCAGAGAGTCGGGGGCTAACTATGGCTACACCTTC. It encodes CASRESGANYGYTF.

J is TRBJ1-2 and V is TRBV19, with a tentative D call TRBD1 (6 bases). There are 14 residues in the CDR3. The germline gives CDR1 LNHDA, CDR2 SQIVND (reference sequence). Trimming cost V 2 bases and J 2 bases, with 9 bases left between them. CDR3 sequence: CASSIQGRNYGYTF. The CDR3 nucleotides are TGTGCCAGTAGTATACAGGGGCGGAACTATGGCTACACCTTC.

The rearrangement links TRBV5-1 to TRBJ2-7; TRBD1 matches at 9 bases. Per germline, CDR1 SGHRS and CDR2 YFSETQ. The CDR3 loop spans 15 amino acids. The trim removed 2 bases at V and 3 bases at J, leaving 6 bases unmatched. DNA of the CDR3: TGCGCCAGCAGCTTAACGGGACAGGGAGACTACGAGCAGTACGTC. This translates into CASSLTGQGDYEQYV.

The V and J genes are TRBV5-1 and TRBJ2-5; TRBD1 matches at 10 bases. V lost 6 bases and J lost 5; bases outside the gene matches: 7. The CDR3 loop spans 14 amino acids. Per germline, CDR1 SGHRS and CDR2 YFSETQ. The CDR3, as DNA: TGCGCCAGCAACTGGGGGGACAGGGGTGAGACCCAGTACTTC. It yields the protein CASNWGDRGETQYF.

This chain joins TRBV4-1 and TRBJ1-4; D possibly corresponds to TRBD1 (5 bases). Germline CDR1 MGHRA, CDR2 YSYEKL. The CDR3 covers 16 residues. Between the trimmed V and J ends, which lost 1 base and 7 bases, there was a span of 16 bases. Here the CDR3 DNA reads TGCGCCAGCAGCCAAGGATTGGCGACAGTGCGTGAAAAACTGTTTTTT. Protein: CASSQGLATVREKLFF.

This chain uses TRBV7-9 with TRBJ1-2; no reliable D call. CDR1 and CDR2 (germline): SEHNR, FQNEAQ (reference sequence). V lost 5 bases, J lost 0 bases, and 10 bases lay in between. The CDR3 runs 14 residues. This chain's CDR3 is CASSTPTANYGYTF. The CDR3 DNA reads TGTGCCAGCAGCACTCCCACAGCTAACTATGGCTACACCTTC.

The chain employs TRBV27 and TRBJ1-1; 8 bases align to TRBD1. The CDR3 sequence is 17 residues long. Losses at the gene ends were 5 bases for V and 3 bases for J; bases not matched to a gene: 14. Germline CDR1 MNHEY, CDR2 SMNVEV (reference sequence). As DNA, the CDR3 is TGTGCCAGCAGTAGAGGACAGGGTTCCGCCCTTTACACTGAAGCTTTCTTT. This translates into CASSRGQGSALYTEAFF.

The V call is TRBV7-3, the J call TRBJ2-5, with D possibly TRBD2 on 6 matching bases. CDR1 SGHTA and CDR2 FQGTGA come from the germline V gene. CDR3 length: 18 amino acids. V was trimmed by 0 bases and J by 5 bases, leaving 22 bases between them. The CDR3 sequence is CASSLTFRAGRGRETQYF. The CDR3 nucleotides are TGTGCCAGCAGCTTAACGTTTCGGGCTGGTCGGGGGAGGGAGACCCAGTACTTC.

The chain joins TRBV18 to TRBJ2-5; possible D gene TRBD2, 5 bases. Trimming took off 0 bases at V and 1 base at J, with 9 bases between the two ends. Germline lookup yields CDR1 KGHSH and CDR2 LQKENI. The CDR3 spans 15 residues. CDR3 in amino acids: CASSPPSRAQETQYF. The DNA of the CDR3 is TGTGCCAGCTCACCACCGTCGAGGGCCCAAGAGACCCAGTACTTC.

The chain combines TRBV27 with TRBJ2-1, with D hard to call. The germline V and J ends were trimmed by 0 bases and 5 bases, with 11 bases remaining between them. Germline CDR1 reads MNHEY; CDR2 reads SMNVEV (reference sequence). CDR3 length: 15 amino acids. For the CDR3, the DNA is TGTGCCAGCAGTTTATCGTGGCTGATCCACAATGAGCAGTTCTTC. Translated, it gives CASSLSWLIHNEQFF.

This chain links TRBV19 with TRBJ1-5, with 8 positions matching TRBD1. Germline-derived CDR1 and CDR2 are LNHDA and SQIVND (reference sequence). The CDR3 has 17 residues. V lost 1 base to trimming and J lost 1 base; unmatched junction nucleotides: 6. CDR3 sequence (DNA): TGTGCCAGTAGTATAGTCACAGGGGGTGGGAGCAATCAGCCCCAGCATTTT. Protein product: CASSIVTGGGSNQPQHF. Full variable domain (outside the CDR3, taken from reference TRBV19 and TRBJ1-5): DGGITQSPKYLFRKEGQNVTLSCEQNLNHDAMYWYRQDPGQGLRLIYYSQIVNDFQKGDIAEGYSVSREKKESFPLTVTSAQKNPTAFYLCASSIVTGGGSNQPQHFGDGTRLSIL.

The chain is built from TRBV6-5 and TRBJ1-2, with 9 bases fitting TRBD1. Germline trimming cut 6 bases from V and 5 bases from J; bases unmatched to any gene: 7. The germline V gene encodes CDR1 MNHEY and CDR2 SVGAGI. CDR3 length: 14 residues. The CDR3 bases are TGTGCCAGCAGGGCCCCGGGACAGGGATATGGCTACACCTTC. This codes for CASRAPGQGYGYTF.

CDR3 nucleotides: TGTGCCAGCAGCCTTATTTGGCCCAACTGGGCAGGGACGAACACCGGGGAGCTGTTTTTT. It translates to CASSLIWPNWAGTNTGELFF. The chain has TRBV11-3 and TRBJ2-2, with D perhaps matching TRBD1 (5 bases). Per the germline V gene, CDR1 is SGHNT and CDR2 is YENEEA. This CDR3 region has 20 residues. The germline V and J ends were trimmed by 5 bases and 0 bases, with 25 bases remaining between them.